This T cell receptor beta chain was sequenced during a study of T cell repertoires in cytomegalovirus infection. Study context: An indication of both CMV infection and matching HLA type came from public TCR beta signatures.

Study-level points and caveats: HLA-C-restricted CMV-specific TCR beta clonotypes were dominant in the ex vivo response.

Trimming stripped 5 bases from V and 14 bases from J, with 16 bases between. Germline values: CDR1 SEHNR, CDR2 FQNEAQ (reference sequence). The CDR3 length is 12 residues. A single record per CDR3 protein comes from TCRdb applying MiXCR to the reads. The data contain 490,000 or so distinct CDR3 sequences, about 11% of them seen just once; the ten biggest clones take up 10%. This clonotype was picked up many times. The antigen remains unidentified. The chain has TRBV7-9 and TRBJ2-1, with D possibly matching TRBD1 (7 bases). Sequenced: PBMCs. The receptor comes from a human donor in good health (CMV status not recorded). Some clones in this sample may be carry-over from other donors' samples. The CDR3 bases are TGTGCCAGCAGCCAAGGAGGGGGCGAGGAGTTCTTC. It is translated as CASSQGGGEEFF.